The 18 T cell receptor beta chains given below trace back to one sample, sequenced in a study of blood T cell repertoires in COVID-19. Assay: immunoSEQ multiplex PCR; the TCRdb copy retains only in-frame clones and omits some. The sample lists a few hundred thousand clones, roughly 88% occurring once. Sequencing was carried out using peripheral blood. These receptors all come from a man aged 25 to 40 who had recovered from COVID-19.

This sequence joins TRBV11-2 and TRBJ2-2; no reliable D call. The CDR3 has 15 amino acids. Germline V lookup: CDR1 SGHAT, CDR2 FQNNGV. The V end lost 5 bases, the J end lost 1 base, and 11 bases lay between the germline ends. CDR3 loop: CASSLTQLNTGELFF. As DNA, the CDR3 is TGTGCCAGCAGCCTTACTCAACTGAACACCGGGGAGCTGTTTTTT.

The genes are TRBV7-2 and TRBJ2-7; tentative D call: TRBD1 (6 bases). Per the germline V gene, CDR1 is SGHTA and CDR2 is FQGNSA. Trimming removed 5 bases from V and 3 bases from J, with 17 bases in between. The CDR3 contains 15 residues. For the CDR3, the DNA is TGTGCCAGCAGCCCAGGGGCAGGGATGTACTACGAGCAGTACTTC. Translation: CASSPGAGMYYEQYF.

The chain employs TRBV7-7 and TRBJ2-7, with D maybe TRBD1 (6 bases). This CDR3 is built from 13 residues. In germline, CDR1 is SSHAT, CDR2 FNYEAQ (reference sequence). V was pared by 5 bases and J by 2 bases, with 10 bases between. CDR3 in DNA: TGTGCCAGCAGCCAGGGGCCCGCCTACGAGCAGTACTTC. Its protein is CASSQGPAYEQYF.

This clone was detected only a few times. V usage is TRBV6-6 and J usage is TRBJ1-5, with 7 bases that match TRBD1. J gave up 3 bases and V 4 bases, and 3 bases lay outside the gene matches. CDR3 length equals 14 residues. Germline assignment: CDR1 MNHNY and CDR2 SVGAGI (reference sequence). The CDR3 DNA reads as TGTGCCAGCAGTTTCGACAGGGCCAATCAGCCCCAGCATTTT. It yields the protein CASSFDRANQPQHF.

CDR3 nucleotide sequence: TGTGCCAGCAGCCCCACCCGCGCGGGATACAATGAGCAGTTCTTC. Translation: CASSPTRAGYNEQFF. The chain links TRBV7-8 to TRBJ2-1; TRBD2 is a possible D gene (6 bases). This CDR3 contains 15 residues. Looked up from germline, CDR1 is SGHVS and CDR2 is FQNEAQ. The V and J ends lost 5 bases and 4 bases respectively, with 15 bases between them.

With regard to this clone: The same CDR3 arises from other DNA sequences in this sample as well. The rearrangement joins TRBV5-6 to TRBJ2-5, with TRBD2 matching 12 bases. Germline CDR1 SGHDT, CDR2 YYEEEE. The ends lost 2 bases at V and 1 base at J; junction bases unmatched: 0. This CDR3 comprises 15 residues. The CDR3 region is CASSLLAGGQETQYF. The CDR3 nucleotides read TGTGCCAGCAGCTTACTAGCGGGGGGCCAAGAGACCCAGTACTTC.

CDR3 nucleotide sequence: TGTGCCAGTACCCGGACAGGGGCCGGGGCCAACGTCCTGACTTTC. It translates to CASTRTGAGANVLTF. V gene TRBV19 combines with J gene TRBJ2-6, with 9 bases that match TRBD1. V lost 7 bases, J lost 4 bases, and 5 bases stayed unmatched. Germline CDR1 reads LNHDA; CDR2 reads SQIVND (reference sequence). The CDR3 sequence is 15 residues long.

The DNA of the CDR3 is TGTGCCAGTAGCATCCTCGAGCGGGGGCACTTCACAGATACGCAGTATTTT. This sequence encodes CASSILERGHFTDTQYF. J is TRBJ2-3 and V is TRBV19; 8 nucleotides line up with TRBD2. The CDR3 length is 17 residues. After removal of 6 bases from V and 2 bases from J, the junction contained 13 bases not matched to a gene. Germline CDR1 LNHDA, CDR2 SQIVND (reference sequence).

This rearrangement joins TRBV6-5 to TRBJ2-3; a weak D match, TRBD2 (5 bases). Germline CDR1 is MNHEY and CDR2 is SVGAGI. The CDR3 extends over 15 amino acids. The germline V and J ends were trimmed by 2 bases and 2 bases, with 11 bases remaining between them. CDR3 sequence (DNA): TGTGCCAGCAGTTACGAGGGCAGATACACAGATACGCAGTATTTT. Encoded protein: CASSYEGRYTDTQYF.

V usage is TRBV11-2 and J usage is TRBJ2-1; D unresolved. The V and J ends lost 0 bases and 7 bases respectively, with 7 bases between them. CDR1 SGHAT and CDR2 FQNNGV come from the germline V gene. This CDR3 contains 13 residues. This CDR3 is CASSLEQMNEQFF. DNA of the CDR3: TGTGCCAGCAGCTTAGAGCAGATGAATGAGCAGTTCTTC.

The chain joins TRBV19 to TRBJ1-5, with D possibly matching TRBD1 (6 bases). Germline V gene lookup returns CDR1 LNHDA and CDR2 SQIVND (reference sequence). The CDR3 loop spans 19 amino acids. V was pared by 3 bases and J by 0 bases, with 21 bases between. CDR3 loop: CASSILYRVGLYSNQPQHF. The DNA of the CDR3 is TGTGCCAGTAGTATCCTCTACAGGGTCGGGCTTTATAGCAATCAGCCCCAGCATTTT.

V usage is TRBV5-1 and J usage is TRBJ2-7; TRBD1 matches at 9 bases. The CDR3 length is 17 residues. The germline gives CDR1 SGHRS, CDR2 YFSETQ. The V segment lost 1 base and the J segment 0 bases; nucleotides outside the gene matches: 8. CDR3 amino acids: CASSLRQGGDISYEQYF. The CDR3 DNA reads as TGCGCCAGCAGCTTGCGACAGGGGGGAGACATCTCCTACGAGCAGTACTTC. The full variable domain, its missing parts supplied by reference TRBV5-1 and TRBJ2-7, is KAGVTQTPRYLIKTRGQQVTLSCSPISGHRSVSWYQQTPGQGLQFLFEYFSETQRNKGNFPGRFSGRQFSNSRSEMNVSTLELGDSALYLCASSLRQGGDISYEQYFGPGTRLTVT.

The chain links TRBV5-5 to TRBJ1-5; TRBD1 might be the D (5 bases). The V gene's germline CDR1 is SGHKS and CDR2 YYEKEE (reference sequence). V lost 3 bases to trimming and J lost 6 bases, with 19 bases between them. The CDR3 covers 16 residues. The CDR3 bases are TGTGCCAGCAGCTGGCGAGTCCAGCAGGGCGCTCAGCCCCAGCATTTT. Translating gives CASSWRVQQGAQPQHF.

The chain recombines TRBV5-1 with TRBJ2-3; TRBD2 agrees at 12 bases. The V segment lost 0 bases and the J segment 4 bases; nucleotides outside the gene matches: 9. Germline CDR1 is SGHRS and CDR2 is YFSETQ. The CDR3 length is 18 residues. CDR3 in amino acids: CASSLADTSGGTSDTQYF. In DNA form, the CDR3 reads TGCGCCAGCAGCTTGGCCGACACTAGCGGGGGGACTTCAGATACGCAGTATTTT.

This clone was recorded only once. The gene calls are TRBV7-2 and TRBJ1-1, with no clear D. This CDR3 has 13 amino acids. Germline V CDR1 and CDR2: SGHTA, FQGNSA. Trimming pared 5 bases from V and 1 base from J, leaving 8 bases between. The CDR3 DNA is TGTGCCAGCAGCCGGTCTCGGAACACTGAAGCTTTCTTT. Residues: CASSRSRNTEAFF.

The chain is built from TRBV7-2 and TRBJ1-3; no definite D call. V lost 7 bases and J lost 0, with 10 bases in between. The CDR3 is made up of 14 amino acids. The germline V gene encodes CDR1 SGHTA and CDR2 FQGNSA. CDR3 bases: TGTGCCAGCACCTCCCGGGACTCTGGAAACACCATATATTTT. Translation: CASTSRDSGNTIYF.

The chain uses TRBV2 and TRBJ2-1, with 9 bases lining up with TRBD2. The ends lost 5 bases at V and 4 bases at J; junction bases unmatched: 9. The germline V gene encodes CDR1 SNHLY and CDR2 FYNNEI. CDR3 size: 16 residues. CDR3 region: CASSLTWTSVYNEQFF. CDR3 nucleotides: TGTGCCAGCAGTCTAACCTGGACTAGCGTTTACAATGAGCAGTTCTTC.

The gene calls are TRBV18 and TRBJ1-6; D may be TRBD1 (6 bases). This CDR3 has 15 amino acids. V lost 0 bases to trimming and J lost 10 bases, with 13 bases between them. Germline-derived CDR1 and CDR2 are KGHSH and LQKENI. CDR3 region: CASSPPGGLRSPLHF. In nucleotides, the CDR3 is TGTGCCAGCTCACCACCAGGGGGTCTAAGGTCACCCCTCCACTTT.